This paragraph covers one T cell receptor (beta chain) sequence. The record originates from a study of blood T cell repertoires in COVID-19. Profiled with immunoSEQ multiplex PCR; TCRdb holds only in-frame clones, not every one. The sample carries tens of thousands of clones, about 85% recorded once. V shed 0 bases and J shed 9 bases, with 15 bases lying between them. The CDR3 has 15 residues. Germline V CDR1 and CDR2: SGDLS, YYNGEE. The specimen sequenced was peripheral blood. This receptor was identified in a woman aged 45 to 65 with active or convalescent COVID-19. J is TRBJ2-2 and V is TRBV9, with TRBD2 as a possible D gene (6 bases). CDR3 amino acids: CASSVGNSGARELFF. The CDR3 DNA reads as TGTGCCAGCAGCGTAGGAAATAGCGGAGCCCGGGAGCTGTTTTTT.